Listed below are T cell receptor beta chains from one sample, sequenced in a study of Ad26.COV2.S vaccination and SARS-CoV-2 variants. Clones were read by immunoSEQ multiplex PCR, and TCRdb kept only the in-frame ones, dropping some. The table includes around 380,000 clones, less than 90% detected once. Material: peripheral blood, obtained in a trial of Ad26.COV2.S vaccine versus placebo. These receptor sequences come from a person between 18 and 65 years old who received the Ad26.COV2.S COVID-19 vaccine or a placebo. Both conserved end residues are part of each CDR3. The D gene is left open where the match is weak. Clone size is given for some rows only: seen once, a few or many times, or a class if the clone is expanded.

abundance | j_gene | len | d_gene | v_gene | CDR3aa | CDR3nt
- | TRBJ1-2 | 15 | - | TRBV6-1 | CASSEVWEGTYGYTF | TGTGCCAGCAGTGAAGTGTGGGAAGGGACCTATGGCTACACCTTC
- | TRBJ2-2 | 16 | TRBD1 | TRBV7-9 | CASSPRTGGRTGELFF | TGTGCCAGCAGCCCAAGGACAGGGGGCAGGACCGGGGAGCTGTTTTTT
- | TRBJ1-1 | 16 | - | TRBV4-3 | CASSQEPNQQGTEAFF | TGCGCCAGCAGCCAAGAGCCCAACCAACAGGGAACTGAAGCTTTCTTT
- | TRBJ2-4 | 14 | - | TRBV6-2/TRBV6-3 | CASSYDREANIQYF | TGTGCCAGCAGTTATGACAGGGAGGCCAACATTCAGTACTTC
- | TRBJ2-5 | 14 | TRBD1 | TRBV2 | CASSGTGMFETQYF | TGTGCCAGCAGTGGGACAGGGATGTTTGAGACCCAGTACTTC
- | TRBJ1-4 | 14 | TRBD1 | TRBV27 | CASSERQGNEKLFF | TGTGCCAGCAGTGAGCGACAGGGTAATGAAAAACTGTTTTTT
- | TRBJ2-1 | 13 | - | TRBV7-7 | CASSLDLAHEQFF | TGTGCCAGCAGCTTAGATCTAGCCCACGAGCAGTTCTTC
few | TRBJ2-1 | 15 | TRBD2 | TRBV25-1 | CASRAGGSSYNEQFF | TGTGCCAGCCGGGCGGGAGGGAGCTCCTACAATGAGCAGTTCTTC
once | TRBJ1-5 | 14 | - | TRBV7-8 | CASSLVGTNQPQHF | TGTGCCAGCAGCTTAGTAGGGACCAATCAGCCCCAGCATTTT
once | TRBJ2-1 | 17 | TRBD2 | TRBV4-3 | CASSQDLSRGAYNEQFF | TGCGCCAGCAGCCAAGATCTTTCGCGGGGGGCCTACAATGAGCAGTTCTTC
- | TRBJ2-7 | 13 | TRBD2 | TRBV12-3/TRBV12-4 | CASSPSGGHEQYF | TGTGCCAGCAGTCCTAGCGGGGGACACGAGCAGTACTTC
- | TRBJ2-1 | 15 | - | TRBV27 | CASSLYRDILNEQFF | TGTGCCAGCAGTTTATACCGGGATATTCTCAATGAGCAGTTCTTC
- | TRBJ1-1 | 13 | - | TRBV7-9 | CASSFGGVGEAFF | TGTGCCAGCAGCTTCGGGGGCGTGGGGGAAGCTTTCTTT
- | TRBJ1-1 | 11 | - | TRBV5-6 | CASGRGTEAFF | TGTGCCAGCGGCCGTGGCACTGAAGCTTTCTTT
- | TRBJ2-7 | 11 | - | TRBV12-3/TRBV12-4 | CASSFSYEQYF | TGTGCCAGCAGTTTTAGCTACGAGCAGTACTTC
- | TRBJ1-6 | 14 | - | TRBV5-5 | CASSPGSYNSPLHF | TGTGCCAGCAGCCCGGGTTCCTATAATTCACCCCTCCACTTT
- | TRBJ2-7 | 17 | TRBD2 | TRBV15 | CATSRDPSGAGSYEQYF | TGTGCCACCAGCAGAGATCCTAGCGGGGCTGGCTCCTACGAGCAGTACTTC
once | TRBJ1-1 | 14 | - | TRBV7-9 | CASRREWGDTEAFF | TGTGCCAGCAGAAGAGAGTGGGGGGACACTGAAGCTTTCTTT
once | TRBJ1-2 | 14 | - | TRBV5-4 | CASRSGPEGYGYTF | TGTGCCAGCAGATCCGGACCTGAAGGGTATGGCTACACCTTC
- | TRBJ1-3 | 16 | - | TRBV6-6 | CASSYSWTGGGNTIYF | TGTGCCAGCAGTTACTCCTGGACCGGGGGTGGAAACACCATATATTTT
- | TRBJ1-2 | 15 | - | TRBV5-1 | CASSLVPGVNYGYTF | TGCGCCAGCAGCTTGGTGCCGGGTGTCAACTATGGCTACACCTTC
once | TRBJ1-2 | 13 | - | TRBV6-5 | CASSSTGFYGYTF | TGTGCCAGCAGCTCGACAGGCTTCTATGGCTACACCTTC
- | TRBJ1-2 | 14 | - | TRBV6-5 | CASSYSDQSDGYTF | TGTGCCAGCAGTTATAGCGACCAAAGCGATGGCTACACCTTC
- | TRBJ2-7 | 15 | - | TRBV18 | CASSPSRGRGDEQYF | TGTGCCAGCTCACCTTCGCGGGGTAGGGGCGACGAGCAGTACTTC
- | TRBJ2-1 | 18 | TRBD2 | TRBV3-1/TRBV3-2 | CASSSSGLAGASYNEQFF | TGTGCCAGCAGCTCCTCGGGACTAGCGGGGGCCTCCTACAATGAGCAGTTCTTC
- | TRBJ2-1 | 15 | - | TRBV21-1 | CASSKDVEGTNEQFF | TGTGCCAGCAGCAAAGATGTAGAAGGGACGAATGAGCAGTTCTTC
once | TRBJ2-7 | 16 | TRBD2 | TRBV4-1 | CASSQEGGGISYEQYF | TGCGCCAGCAGCCAAGAGGGCGGGGGAATCTCCTACGAGCAGTACTTC
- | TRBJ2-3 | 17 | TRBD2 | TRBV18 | CASSPLDGGGGHNTQYF | TGTGCCAGCTCACCACTCGATGGCGGGGGGGGCCACAATACGCAGTATTTT
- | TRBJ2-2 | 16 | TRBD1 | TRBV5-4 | CASSINRGLETGELFF | TGTGCCAGCAGCATCAACAGGGGGCTGGAAACCGGGGAGCTGTTTTTT
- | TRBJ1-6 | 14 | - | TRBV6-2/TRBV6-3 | CASSYDLGNSPLHF | TGTGCCAGCAGTTACGATTTGGGAAATTCACCCCTCCACTTT
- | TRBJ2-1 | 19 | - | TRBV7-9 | CASSLVIWRGASIYNEQFF | TGTGCCAGCAGCTTAGTTATTTGGCGTGGGGCGTCCATATACAATGAGCAGTTCTTC
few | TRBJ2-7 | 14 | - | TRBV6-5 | CASSYREGFYEQYF | TGTGCCAGCAGTTACCGAGAGGGGTTCTACGAGCAGTACTTC
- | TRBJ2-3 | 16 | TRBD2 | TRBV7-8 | CASSSHVTSGADTQYF | TGTGCCAGCAGCTCCCACGTGACTAGCGGCGCAGATACGCAGTATTTT
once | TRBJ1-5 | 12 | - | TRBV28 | CATRDSNQPQHF | TGTGCCACCCGGGACAGCAATCAGCCCCAGCATTTT
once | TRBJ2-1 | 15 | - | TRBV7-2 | CASSHDSSSYNEQFF | TGTGCCAGCAGCCACGACAGTAGCTCCTACAATGAGCAGTTCTTC
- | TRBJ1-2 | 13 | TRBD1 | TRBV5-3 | CARSLGQGYGYTF | TGTGCCAGAAGCTTGGGACAGGGCTATGGCTACACCTTC
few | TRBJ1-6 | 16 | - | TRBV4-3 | CASSQEASSYNSPLHF | TGCGCCAGCAGCCAAGAAGCCAGCTCCTATAATTCACCCCTCCACTTT
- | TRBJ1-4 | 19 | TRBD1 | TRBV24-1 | CATSGWPRDRAATNEKLFF | TGTGCCACCAGTGGATGGCCACGGGACAGGGCTGCAACTAATGAAAAACTGTTTTTT
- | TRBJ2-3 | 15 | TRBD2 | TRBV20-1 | CSASRLAASTDTQYF | TGCAGTGCTAGTAGGCTAGCGGCTAGCACAGATACGCAGTATTTT
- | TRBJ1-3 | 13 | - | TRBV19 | CASSISGQDTIYF | TGTGCCAGTAGTATTTCGGGTCAGGACACCATATATTTT
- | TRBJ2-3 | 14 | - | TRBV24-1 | CATSKSIGTDTQYF | TGTGCCACCAGTAAATCGATCGGCACAGATACGCAGTATTTT
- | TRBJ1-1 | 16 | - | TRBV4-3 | CASSQERFSANPEAFF | TGCGCCAGCAGCCAAGAAAGGTTCTCAGCTAACCCTGAAGCTTTCTTT
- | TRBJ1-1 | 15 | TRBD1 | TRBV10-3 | CAISGGGQRNTEAFF | TGTGCCATCAGTGGGGGGGGACAGCGGAACACTGAAGCTTTCTTT
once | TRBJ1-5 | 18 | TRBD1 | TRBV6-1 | CASSAPSGGLNSNQPQHF | TGTGCCAGCAGTGCCCCGTCAGGGGGCTTGAATAGCAATCAGCCCCAGCATTTT
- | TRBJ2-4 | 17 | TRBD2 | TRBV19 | CASSIVDGLAGGDIQYF | TGTGCCAGTAGTATAGTAGATGGGCTAGCGGGGGGAGACATTCAGTACTTC
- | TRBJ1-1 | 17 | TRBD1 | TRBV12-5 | CASGLVWTGPWTTEAFF | TGTGCTAGTGGTTTGGTCTGGACAGGACCCTGGACCACTGAAGCTTTCTTT
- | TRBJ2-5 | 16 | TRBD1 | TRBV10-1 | CAKQLHTGESQETQYF | TGCGCCAAACAACTACATACAGGGGAGAGTCAAGAGACCCAGTACTTC
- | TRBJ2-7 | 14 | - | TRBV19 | CASSIAGQSYEQYF | TGTGCCAGTAGTATTGCCGGACAGTCCTACGAGCAGTACTTC
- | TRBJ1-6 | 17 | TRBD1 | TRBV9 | CASSVTGDRRSNSPLHF | TGTGCCAGCAGCGTAACGGGGGACAGACGATCAAATTCACCCCTCCACTTT
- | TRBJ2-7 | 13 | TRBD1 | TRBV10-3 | CAIRGTESYEQYF | TGTGCCATCAGGGGGACAGAGTCCTACGAGCAGTACTTC
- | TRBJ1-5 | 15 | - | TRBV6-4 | CASSDRAGEDQPQHF | TGTGCCAGCAGTGACAGAGCCGGGGAGGATCAGCCCCAGCATTTT